Following are 20 T cell receptor beta chains from one sample sequenced in a study of T cells in Graves' hyperthyroidism and ophthalmopathy. RNA transcripts were the template for amplifying TCR beta CDR3 regions. First-round RT-PCR targeting the TCR CDR3 was performed with the HTBI primer set. A single record per CDR3 protein comes from TCRdb applying MiXCR to the multiplex PCR reads. The data contain hundreds of thousands of distinct CDR3 sequences, roughly 14% of them singletons. Sequencing was performed on blood. These receptors all stem from a man younger than 30 with Graves' ophthalmopathy.

V and J are TRBV6-5 and TRBJ1-1; no reliable D call. CDR3 length equals 15 residues. Trimming took off 0 bases at V and 4 bases at J, with 12 bases between the two ends. The germline V gene has CDR1 MNHEY and CDR2 SVGAGI. The CDR3 spells CASSYSIWEPTEAFF. The CDR3 coding sequence is TGTGCCAGCAGTTACTCGATCTGGGAGCCCACTGAAGCTTTCTTT.

There are many counts of this clonotype. The genes are TRBV4-1 and TRBJ1-2; 7 bases are shared with TRBD1. The ends lost 4 bases at V and 3 bases at J; junction bases unmatched: 5. CDR3 size: 14 residues. CDR1 is MGHRA, CDR2 YSYEKL, per germline. This CDR3 reads CASSRSGGDYGYTF. The DNA for the CDR3 is TGCGCCAGCAGCCGATCAGGGGGGGACTATGGCTACACCTTC.

The chain has TRBV9 and TRBJ2-3; 16 bases align to TRBD2. Germline-derived CDR1 and CDR2 are SGDLS and YYNGEE. J was trimmed by 5 bases and V by 4 bases; bases with no gene match: 13. The CDR3 totals 19 residues. CDR3: CASSRGPGTSGRAIDTQYF. The DNA for the CDR3 is TGTGCCAGCAGCAGAGGTCCCGGGACTAGCGGGAGGGCCATAGATACGCAGTATTTT.

V gene TRBV19 combines with J gene TRBJ1-5; D is possibly TRBD1 (6 bases). From germline, CDR1 is LNHDA and CDR2 SQIVND (reference sequence). Trimming stripped 7 bases from V and 5 bases from J, with 21 bases between. The length of the CDR3 is 16 residues. CDR3 nucleotides: TGTGCCAGTACCCTATGGAGGGGGGCTACGGATCAGCCCCAGCATTTT. This codes for CASTLWRGATDQPQHF.

This clonotype appeared many times. V and J are TRBV11-3 and TRBJ2-5; D possibly uses TRBD1 or TRBD2 (6 bases each). Germline V gene sequence: CDR1 SGHNT, CDR2 YENEEA. The CDR3 has 17 amino acids. Trimming left V 1 base short and J 2 bases short, with 17 bases between. The CDR3 spells CASSLGTGTAVQETQYF. DNA of the CDR3: TGTGCCAGCAGCTTAGGCACAGGGACTGCCGTTCAAGAGACCCAGTACTTC.

The chain couples TRBV20-1 to TRBJ2-1, with D hard to call. Germline V lookup: CDR1 DFQATT, CDR2 SNEGSKA (reference sequence). This CDR3 has 10 amino acids. V was pared by 3 bases and J by 13 bases, with 10 bases between. This CDR3 reads CSASPIIQFF. For the CDR3, the DNA is TGCAGTGCTAGCCCTATTATACAGTTCTTC.

V is TRBV11-3 and J is TRBJ2-7; TRBD1 matches at 9 bases. V lost 2 bases, J lost 4 bases, and 6 bases stayed unmatched. CDR1 is SGHNT, CDR2 YENEEA, per germline. This CDR3 is 15 amino acids long. The CDR3 spells CASSLYRGPPYEQYF. CDR3 nucleotides: TGTGCCAGCAGCTTATACAGGGGGCCCCCATACGAGCAGTACTTC.

This clonotype was found many times. The rearrangement joins TRBV5-1 to TRBJ2-7; 13 bases are a match to TRBD2. The ends lost 5 bases at V and 6 bases at J; junction bases unmatched: 8. Germline V gene lookup returns CDR1 SGHRS and CDR2 YFSETQ. The CDR3 length is 15 residues. The CDR3 coding sequence is TGCGCCAGCAGTTCCGGGACTAGCGGGACGTCCGAGCAGTACTTC. It is translated as CASSSGTSGTSEQYF.

This clonotype was observed at least ten times. The V call is TRBV12-3 or TRBV12-4, the J call TRBJ1-2; D is unclear. With 8 bases removed from V and 1 base from J, the gap between germline ends came to 8 bases. CDR3 length: 12 residues. The CDR3 loop reads CASAGNNYGYTF. CDR3 nucleotides: TGTGCCAGCGCCGGCAATAACTATGGCTACACCTTC.

The chain uses TRBV19 and TRBJ1-2, with 10 bases that match TRBD1. The V and J ends lost 9 bases and 4 bases, in that order; junction bases with no gene match: 5. This CDR3 contains 13 residues. From germline, CDR1 is LNHDA and CDR2 SQIVND (reference sequence). The CDR3 is CASTGQGFYGYTF. DNA of the CDR3: TGTGCCAGCACGGGACAGGGGTTCTATGGCTACACCTTC. Using reference TRBV19 and TRBJ1-2 for the parts outside the CDR3, the full variable domain is DGGITQSPKYLFRKEGQNVTLSCEQNLNHDAMYWYRQDPGQGLRLIYYSQIVNDFQKGDIAEGYSVSREKKESFPLTVTSAQKNPTAFYLCASTGQGFYGYTFGSGTRLTVV.

This clonotype occurred a few times. The chain has TRBV6-1 and TRBJ1-2, with D tentatively TRBD1 (6 bases). The germline CDR1 and CDR2 sequences are MNHNS and SASEGT. V gave up 6 bases and J gave up 4 bases, with 15 bases separating them. The CDR3 length is 14 residues. The CDR3 sequence is CASSSAGVPYGYTF. The CDR3, as DNA: TGTGCCAGCAGCAGCGCAGGGGTTCCCTATGGCTACACCTTC.

About this clonotype: A read error may be the cause here, since a much bigger clone is one base away. A read error is likely, as this CDR3 ends without the conserved phenylalanine or tryptophan. The chain uses TRBV4-1 and TRBJ2-7; D perhaps matches TRBD2 (5 bases). V was clipped by 6 bases and J by 2 bases, with 14 bases between them. The CDR3 is made up of 14 amino acids. The germline gives CDR1 MGHRA, CDR2 YSYEKL. Here the CDR3 DNA reads TGCGCCAGCAGTCACCCGGCTAGCCCCTACGAGCAGTACCTC. Its translation: CASSHPASPYEQYL.

This clonotype was seen repeatedly, ten times or more. The genes are TRBV11-1 and TRBJ2-5, with 10 bases fitting TRBD2. This CDR3 spans 15 amino acids. The germline CDR1 and CDR2 sequences are SGHAT and FQDESV (reference sequence). The junction had 8 bases not matched to a gene; V was cut back by 5 bases and J by 5 bases. The CDR3 DNA follows: TGTGCCAGCAGCGCCTCTAGCGGGAGCGGTGAGACCCAGTACTTC. Encoded protein: CASSASSGSGETQYF.

This clonotype has a count of ten or more. The chain couples TRBV12-3 or TRBV12-4 to TRBJ1-5; D may be TRBD1 (5 bases). The CDR3 covers 15 residues. Trimming cost V 8 bases and J 3 bases, with 17 bases left between them. The CDR3 reads CASRLGGLSNQPQHF. CDR3 DNA sequence: TGTGCCAGCCGGCTCGGGGGTTTGTCCAATCAGCCCCAGCATTTT.

Note on this clonotype: A much larger clone lies a single base off, so this may be a read error. The chain joins TRBV27 to TRBJ2-2; 7 bases match TRBD2. The length of the CDR3 is 12 residues. Per the germline V gene, CDR1 is MNHEY and CDR2 is SMNVEV (reference sequence). The CDR3 nucleotides are TGTGCCAGCAGTTTAATGGGGGGGGGAGCTTCCTTT. Translation: CASSLMGGGASF.

This clonotype was seen at least ten times. The V call is TRBV10-3, the J call TRBJ1-5; D gene uncertain. The CDR3 has 16 residues. The V gene's germline CDR1 is ENHRY and CDR2 SYGVKD. V was shortened by 2 bases and J by 6 bases, with 17 bases between the two germline ends. CDR3 sequence reads: CAISEAWTEKFQPQHF. The DNA of the CDR3 is TGTGCCATCAGTGAGGCCTGGACGGAGAAGTTTCAGCCCCAGCATTTT.

There are many counts of this clonotype. The chain recombines TRBV3-1 with TRBJ1-5; D unresolved. The CDR3 sequence is 15 residues long. Germline loops: CDR1 LGHDT, CDR2 YNNKEL (reference sequence). Trimming pared 0 bases from V and 4 bases from J, leaving 10 bases between. CDR3 loop: CASSQETDRNQPQHF. The DNA of the CDR3 is TGTGCCAGCAGCCAAGAGACTGATAGAAATCAGCCCCAGCATTTT.

This clonotype was picked up many times. The chain employs TRBV5-1 and TRBJ2-1; D is perhaps TRBD1 (6 bases). Germline assignment: CDR1 SGHRS and CDR2 YFSETQ. Trimming removed 0 bases at V and 6 bases at J, with 16 bases between. The CDR3 length is 16 residues. The CDR3 protein is CASSLARTVSGNEQFF. CDR3 in DNA: TGCGCCAGCAGCTTGGCGAGGACAGTATCGGGCAATGAGCAGTTCTTC.

The V and J genes are TRBV30 and TRBJ2-3; D is perhaps TRBD1 (5 bases). V lost 5 bases and J 1 base, leaving 7 bases between the germline ends. CDR3 length: 12 amino acids. From germline, CDR1 is GTSNPN and CDR2 SVGIG (reference sequence). CDR3 residues: CAWGRGTDTQYF. The DNA of the CDR3 is TGTGCCTGGGGCAGGGGCACAGATACGCAGTATTTT.

This clonotype was detected ten times or more. This chain joins TRBV5-1 and TRBJ2-3; D possibly matches TRBD1 or TRBD2 (5 bases each). The V gene lost 0 bases and the J gene lost 8 bases, with 19 bases spanning the gap. The germline V gene encodes CDR1 SGHRS and CDR2 YFSETQ. The CDR3 extends over 16 amino acids. The chain's CDR3 is CASSLETLTLGGTQYF. The CDR3 nucleotides read TGCGCCAGCAGCTTGGAGACACTGACCCTTGGGGGTACGCAGTATTTT.